This is a list of T cell receptor beta chains from one sample in a study of cytomegalovirus exposure and HLA in healthy donors. The repertoire was sequenced with immunoSEQ multiplex PCR; TCRdb's copy has only in-frame clones and lacks some. Of 90,000 to 100,000 clones listed, 77% are singletons. The material sequenced was PBMCs. These receptors came from a middle-aged woman in good health and CMV-seronegative. The CDR3 runs from the conserved cysteine through the conserved F or W. The D gene is left open where the match is weak. Clone sizes are given selectively: once, few, many, or a class where the clone is expanded.

V	J	size	D	CDR3	DNA
TRBV30	TRBJ1-1	.	.	CAWQRTEGTEAFF	TGTGCCTGGCAACGGACAGAGGGCACTGAAGCTTTCTTT
TRBV5-1	TRBJ2-3	.	.	CASSLLAPTSTDTQYF	TGCGCCAGCAGCTTGTTAGCGCCCACTAGCACAGATACGCAGTATTTT
TRBV20-1	TRBJ2-1	.	.	CSARGDFEQFF	TGCAGTGCTAGGGGGGACTTCGAGCAGTTCTTC
TRBV7-8	TRBJ2-5	once	TRBD2	CASSLSGTSGGPQETQYF	TGTGCCAGCAGCTTATCCGGGACTAGCGGGGGACCTCAAGAGACCCAGTACTTC
TRBV4-3	TRBJ2-7	.	.	CASSQDLGSGGNYEQYF	TGCGCCAGCAGCCAAGATCTTGGTTCTGGGGGCAACTACGAGCAGTACTTC
TRBV28	TRBJ2-7	.	.	CASSLDGAYEQYF	TGTGCCAGCAGTTTAGACGGAGCCTACGAGCAGTACTTC
TRBV7-9	TRBJ2-1	few	.	CASSPGLGYNEQFF	TGTGCCAGCAGCCCCGGACTGGGTTACAATGAGCAGTTCTTC
TRBV2	TRBJ1-1	.	TRBD1	CASTRTGVDTEAFF	TGTGCCAGCACCCGGACAGGGGTTGACACTGAAGCTTTCTTT
TRBV6-1	TRBJ2-7	.	.	CASSDPYEQYF	TGTGCCAGCAGTGACCCTTACGAGCAGTACTTC
TRBV5-4	TRBJ1-1	few	.	CASSFQGNTEAFF	TGTGCCAGCAGCTTCCAGGGAAACACTGAAGCTTTCTTT
TRBV2	TRBJ2-7	few	TRBD1	CATRRTGDNYEQYF	TGTGCCACCCGTAGGACAGGGGACAACTACGAGCAGTACTTC
TRBV29-1	TRBJ1-5	.	.	CSVKGGSGNQPQHF	TGCAGCGTCAAGGGGGGGTCGGGCAATCAGCCCCAGCATTTT
TRBV10-3	TRBJ1-1	.	.	CAIKDTGMNTEAFF	TGTGCCATCAAGGATACAGGGATGAACACTGAAGCTTTCTTT
TRBV4-3	TRBJ1-1	.	.	CASSQDREMTKAFF	TGCGCCAGCAGCCAAGATCGGGAGATGACAAAAGCTTTCTTT
TRBV27	TRBJ2-1	few	TRBD1	CASSLTTGTADNEQFF	TGTGCCAGCAGTTTAACAACCGGGACAGCGGACAATGAGCAGTTCTTC
TRBV5-1	TRBJ2-7	.	TRBD1	CASSLGGQGLIYEQYF	TGCGCCAGCAGCTTGGGGGGACAGGGGCTAATCTACGAGCAGTACTTC
TRBV9	TRBJ2-5	.	TRBD2	CASSVAAGGQETQYF	TGTGCCAGCAGCGTGGCAGCGGGGGGGCAAGAGACCCAGTACTTC
TRBV7-6	TRBJ2-7	once	.	CASSHRKDEQYF	TGTGCCAGCAGTCACAGGAAGGACGAGCAGTACTTC
TRBV2	TRBJ2-1	.	TRBD1	CASSGWDRVNEQFF	TGTGCCAGCAGTGGTTGGGACAGGGTCAATGAGCAGTTCTTC
TRBV6-5	TRBJ1-5	.	.	CASSNAGQNNQPQHF	TGTGCCAGCAGTAACGCTGGACAGAACAATCAGCCCCAGCATTTT
TRBV7-9	TRBJ2-7	.	.	CASSESYEQYF	TGTGCCAGCAGCGAGTCCTACGAGCAGTACTTC
TRBV6-5	TRBJ2-5	.	.	CASSYSTGLGETQYF	TGTGCCAGCAGTTACTCGACGGGTCTAGGAGAGACCCAGTACTTC
TRBV11-2	TRBJ2-7	few	.	CASTPVDEQYF	TGTGCCAGCACCCCAGTGGACGAGCAGTACTTC
TRBV7-8	TRBJ2-6	.	.	CASSFVRGALSGANVLTF	TGTGCCAGCAGCTTTGTCAGGGGAGCTCTCTCTGGGGCCAACGTCCTGACTTTC
TRBV5-4	TRBJ2-7	.	.	CASSPGTLTYEQYF	TGTGCCAGCAGCCCCGGGACACTCACCTACGAGCAGTACTTC
TRBV6-5	TRBJ2-5	once	.	CASSYSWGSREETQYF	TGTGCCAGCAGTTACTCGTGGGGTAGCAGGGAAGAGACCCAGTACTTC
TRBV4-3	TRBJ2-7	.	.	CASSQDATAGSYEQYF	TGCGCCAGCAGCCAAGATGCGACAGCCGGGTCCTACGAGCAGTACTTC